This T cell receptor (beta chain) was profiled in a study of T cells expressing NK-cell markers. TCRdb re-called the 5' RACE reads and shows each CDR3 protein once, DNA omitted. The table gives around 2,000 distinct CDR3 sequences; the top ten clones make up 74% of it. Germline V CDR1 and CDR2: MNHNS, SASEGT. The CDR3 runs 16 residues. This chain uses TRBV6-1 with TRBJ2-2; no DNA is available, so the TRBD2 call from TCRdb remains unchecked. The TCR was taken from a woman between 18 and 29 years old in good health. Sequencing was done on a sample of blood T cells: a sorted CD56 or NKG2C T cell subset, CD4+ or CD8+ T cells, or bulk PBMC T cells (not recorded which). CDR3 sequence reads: CASSTLAGGARGAVFF.